The 2 T cell receptor beta chains below come from one sample, sequenced in a study of T cells expressing NK-cell markers. No DNA is given; TCRdb re-called the 5' RACE reads and lists each CDR3 protein once. Its listing shows approximately 460,000 distinct CDR3 sequences. Specimen: blood T cells: a sorted CD56 or NKG2C T cell subset, CD4+ or CD8+ T cells, or bulk PBMC T cells (not recorded which). The receptors shown here come from a woman between 18 and 70 years old in good health.

The gene calls are TRBV6-2 or TRBV6-3 and TRBJ2-2; there is no DNA to check the TCRdb D call of TRBD1. Looked up from germline, CDR1 is MNHEY and CDR2 is SVGEGT. CDR3 length equals 16 residues. This CDR3 is CASSYLIGQTTGELFF.

This rearrangement joins TRBV7-2 to TRBJ2-3; the D call from TCRdb, TRBD2, cannot be confirmed without DNA. The CDR3 loop spans 15 amino acids. Germline assignment: CDR1 SGHTA and CDR2 FQGNSA. The CDR3 region is CASSLVVGGRDTQYF.